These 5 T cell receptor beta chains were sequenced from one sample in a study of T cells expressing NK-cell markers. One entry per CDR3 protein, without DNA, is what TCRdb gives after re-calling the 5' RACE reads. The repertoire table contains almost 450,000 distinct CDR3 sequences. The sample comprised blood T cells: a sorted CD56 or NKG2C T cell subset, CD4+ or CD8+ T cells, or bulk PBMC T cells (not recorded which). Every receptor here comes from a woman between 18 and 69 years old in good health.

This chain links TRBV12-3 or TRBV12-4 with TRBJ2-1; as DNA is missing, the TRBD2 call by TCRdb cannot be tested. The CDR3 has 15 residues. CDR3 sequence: CASTLTSVSYNEQFF.

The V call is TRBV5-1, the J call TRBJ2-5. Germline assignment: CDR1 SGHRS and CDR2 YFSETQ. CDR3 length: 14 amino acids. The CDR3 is CASSRNTLQETQYF.

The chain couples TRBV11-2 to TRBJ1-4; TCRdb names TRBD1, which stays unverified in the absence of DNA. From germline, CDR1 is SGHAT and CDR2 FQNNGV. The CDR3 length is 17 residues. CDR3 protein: CASRSRGAPFYDEKLFF. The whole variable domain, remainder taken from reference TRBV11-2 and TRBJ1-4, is EAGVAQSPRYKIIEKRQSVAFWCNPISGHATLYWYQQILGQGPKLLIQFQNNGVVDDSQLPKDRFSAERLKGVDSTLKIQPAKLEDSAVYLCASRSRGAPFYDEKLFFGSGTQLSVL.

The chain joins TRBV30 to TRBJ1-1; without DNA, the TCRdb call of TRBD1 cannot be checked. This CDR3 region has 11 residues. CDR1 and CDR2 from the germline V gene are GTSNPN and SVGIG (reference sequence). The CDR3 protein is CAWTPRSEAFF.

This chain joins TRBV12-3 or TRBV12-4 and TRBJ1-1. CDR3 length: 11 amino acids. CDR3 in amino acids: CASSPQYEAFF.